A selection of T cell receptor beta chains follows, all from one sample in a study of CD4+ T cells in melanoma. Profiling relied on immunoSEQ multiplex PCR, and the TCRdb table lists in-frame clones only, not all of them. The repertoire holds about 140,000 clones, roughly 91% seen once, with over 1.5% in the top ten. These receptors all come from a human donor with melanoma. CDR3s include the opening cysteine and the closing phenylalanine or tryptophan. Each record gives: D gene, V gene, clone size, J gene, CDR3 DNA, CDR3 protein. The D gene is left open where the match is weak. Size is omitted from some rows. Given values are once, few, many or a class for expanded clones.

NA	TRBV5-1	few	TRBJ2-7	TGCGCCAGCAGCTCCGGGACCGAAGGGCGCGAGCAGTACTTC	CASSSGTEGREQYF
NA	TRBV4-1	NA	TRBJ1-6	TGCGCCAGCAGCCAATTCAATACGGGCGTCTCCTATAATTCACCCCTCCACTTT	CASSQFNTGVSYNSPLHF
NA	TRBV6-1	once	TRBJ1-5	TGTGCCAGCAGCCAACCGGGAATGAGTCAGCCCCAGCATTTT	CASSQPGMSQPQHF
TRBD1	TRBV6-1	NA	TRBJ1-6	TGTGCCAGCAGTCCCTCGGACAGGGGGTATTCACCCCTCCACTTT	CASSPSDRGYSPLHF
NA	TRBV5-1	NA	TRBJ2-7	TGCGCCAGCAGCTTGGGCCCGGCGGGTTCCTACGAGCAGTACTTC	CASSLGPAGSYEQYF
TRBD1	TRBV7-9	NA	TRBJ1-2	TGTGCCAGCAGCTACACGACAGGGGAAGATGGCTACACCTTC	CASSYTTGEDGYTF
NA	TRBV11-3	NA	TRBJ1-5	TGTGCCAGCAGCTTGGCCCAGGGATATAGCAATCAGCCCCAGCATTTT	CASSLAQGYSNQPQHF
NA	TRBV9	NA	TRBJ2-7	TGTGCCAGCAGCGTGTCAGAGCACCACTCCTACGAGCAGTACTTC	CASSVSEHHSYEQYF
NA	TRBV5-1	NA	TRBJ2-5	TGCGCCAGCAGCCTGCCCCCCCAAGAGACCCAGTACTTC	CASSLPPQETQYF
NA	TRBV5-1	NA	TRBJ1-4	TGCGCCAGCAGCAAGTCTGCGGGGGAAGAAAAACTGTTTTTT	CASSKSAGEEKLFF
NA	TRBV4-2	NA	TRBJ2-3	TGTGCCAGCAGCCAATCCCCGGAAGATACGCAGTATTTT	CASSQSPEDTQYF
TRBD1	TRBV30	NA	TRBJ1-3	TGTGCCTGGAGTGGGTTGTCAGGGGGCACTATAGGAAACACCATATATTTT	CAWSGLSGGTIGNTIYF
NA	TRBV7-9	NA	TRBJ1-3	TGTGCCAGCAGCTTAGTCAGTGGCTCTGGAAACACCATATATTTT	CASSLVSGSGNTIYF
TRBD1	TRBV19	NA	TRBJ1-5	TGTGCCAGTAGTCGCAATCTCCCGGGACAGGGTAGCAATCAGCCCCAGCATTTT	CASSRNLPGQGSNQPQHF
TRBD2	TRBV11-2	NA	TRBJ2-3	TGTGCCAGCACAGGGACTAGCGGCACAGATACGCAGTATTTT	CASTGTSGTDTQYF
NA	TRBV27	NA	TRBJ2-7	TGTGCCAGCAGTTTACAGGGATCCTCCTACGAGCAGTACTTC	CASSLQGSSYEQYF
NA	TRBV11-2	NA	TRBJ2-1	TGTGCCAGCAGTTTGGGACCCACAAGGCAGTTCTTC	CASSLGPTRQFF
NA	TRBV7-9	NA	TRBJ1-1	TGTGCCAGCAGCTTTGACATGAACACTGAAGCTTTCTTT	CASSFDMNTEAFF
NA	TRBV6-1	NA	TRBJ2-3	TGTGCCACCTTGGACTTGAAAACGCAGTATTTT	CATLDLKTQYF
NA	TRBV6-6	NA	TRBJ1-1	TGTGCCAGCAGTTACTCGGAGGGGCCAGGTACTGAAGCTTTCTTT	CASSYSEGPGTEAFF
NA	TRBV6-1	NA	TRBJ2-2	TGTGCCAGCAGAGTTAACGGGGAGCTGTTTTTT	CASRVNGELFF
TRBD2	TRBV6-1	NA	TRBJ2-7	TGTGCCAGCAGTGAACAGCGGGGGATGCAGTACTTC	CASSEQRGMQYF
NA	TRBV5-1	NA	TRBJ1-2	TGCGCCAGCAGATCTGGGACCCAAGCTAACTATGGCTACACCTTC	CASRSGTQANYGYTF
TRBD2	TRBV2	NA	TRBJ2-2	TGTGCCACCCGGACTAGCGGGGGGCCCACCGGGGAGCTGTTTTTT	CATRTSGGPTGELFF
TRBD1	TRBV29-1	once	TRBJ1-1	TGCAGCGTTGAAGATCAGGTGGAGACAGGGGACTACGCTTTCTTT	CSVEDQVETGDYAFF
TRBD1	TRBV14	NA	TRBJ2-3	TGTGCCAGCAGCCGCTACGACAGGGATGGTACGCAGTATTTT	CASSRYDRDGTQYF
NA	TRBV30	NA	TRBJ1-3	TGTGCCTGGAGTGTGGGCCCTTGGGGTATAGGCACCATATATTTT	CAWSVGPWGIGTIYF
NA	TRBV9	NA	TRBJ1-5	TGTGCCAGCAGCGTAGGGGGTGGTAATCAGCCCCAGCATTTT	CASSVGGGNQPQHF
TRBD1	TRBV7-9	NA	TRBJ2-2	TGTGCCAGCAGCAACTCGGGACAGGGACCCGGGGAGCTGTTTTTT	CASSNSGQGPGELFF
TRBD1	TRBV6-5	NA	TRBJ1-3	TGTGCCAGCAGTTACTCGGGACAGGGTTTGTGGAACACCATATATTTT	CASSYSGQGLWNTIYF
NA	TRBV7-7	NA	TRBJ2-3	TGTGCCAGCAGCCCCCGGACAGCATACAGCACAGATACGCAGTATTTT	CASSPRTAYSTDTQYF
TRBD1	TRBV19	NA	TRBJ1-2	TGTGCCAGTAGTTTAACCCGGGACAGTGCATATGGCTACACCTTC	CASSLTRDSAYGYTF
NA	TRBV6-1	NA	TRBJ1-5	TGTGCCAGCAGTGAAGCGTGGGGATATGGCAATCAGCCCCAGCATTTT	CASSEAWGYGNQPQHF
TRBD1	TRBV6-1	NA	TRBJ1-5	TGTGCCAGCAGTGGGGACAGGGTCAAGAATCAGCCCCAGCATTTT	CASSGDRVKNQPQHF
NA	TRBV6-5	NA	TRBJ2-4	TGTGCCAGCAGTTACCGAAGGGGGGGTAAAAACATTCAGTACTTC	CASSYRRGGKNIQYF
NA	TRBV18	once	TRBJ1-1	TGTGCCAGCTCACCTTCGGGGAACACTGAAGCTTTCTTT	CASSPSGNTEAFF
TRBD2	TRBV5-5	NA	TRBJ2-3	TGTGCCAGCAGCTTGGCCACGGCTAGCGGATACACAGATACGCAGTATTTT	CASSLATASGYTDTQYF
NA	TRBV2	NA	TRBJ1-6	TGTGCCAGCAAAGGCAGTGATAATTCACCCCTCCACTTT	CASKGSDNSPLHF
NA	TRBV5-1	NA	TRBJ2-3	TGCGCCAGCAGCTCCAACGCAGGGTTGAATACGCAGTATTTT	CASSSNAGLNTQYF
NA	TRBV7-2	once	TRBJ2-1	TGTGCCAGCAGCGTAGATTGGGGGGCCAATGAGCAGTTCTTC	CASSVDWGANEQFF
NA	TRBV14	NA	TRBJ2-7	TGTGCCAGCAGCCTAGGGGCAACCCAGTACTTC	CASSLGATQYF
NA	TRBV7-9	NA	TRBJ1-2	TGTGCCAGCAGCTTAACCTTCTATGGCTACACCTTC	CASSLTFYGYTF
NA	TRBV7-9	NA	TRBJ2-3	TGTGCCAGCAGCCCCGCGAGGGGCACAGATACGCAGTATTTT	CASSPARGTDTQYF
NA	TRBV6-5	NA	TRBJ1-5	TGTGCCAGCAGCTGGTCGGGGAGCAATCAGCCCCAGCATTTT	CASSWSGSNQPQHF
TRBD1	TRBV6-1	NA	TRBJ1-5	TGTGCCAGCAGCCGGACAGGGGATCAGCCCCAGCATTTT	CASSRTGDQPQHF
NA	TRBV29-1	NA	TRBJ2-5	TGCAGCGTTGGTCGGGTACAAGAGACCCAGTACTTC	CSVGRVQETQYF
NA	TRBV7-3	NA	TRBJ1-6	TGTGCCAGCAGCCCCCAGACAGGAAATTCACCCCTCCACTTT	CASSPQTGNSPLHF
NA	TRBV5-4	NA	TRBJ1-2	TGTGCCAGCAGCTTGGACACCCTCTATGGCTACACCTTC	CASSLDTLYGYTF
TRBD1	TRBV5-1	NA	TRBJ1-5	TGCGCCAGCAGCTTAGGACAGGATCAGCCCCAGCATTTT	CASSLGQDQPQHF
TRBD1	TRBV4-1	NA	TRBJ2-1	TGCGCCAGCAGCCCCGGACAGGGGAGGGGCAATGAGCAGTTCTTC	CASSPGQGRGNEQFF
TRBD2	TRBV13	NA	TRBJ2-5	TGTGCCAGCAGCTCTCAGCGGGGCCGCGTGGGGGAGGAGACCCAGTACTTC	CASSSQRGRVGEETQYF
NA	TRBV10-3	NA	TRBJ2-7	TGTGCCATCAGTGATGAGGGTTACGAGCAGTACTTC	CAISDEGYEQYF
NA	TRBV18	NA	TRBJ1-2	TGTGCCAGCTCACCACTAGACAGTTATGGCTACACCTTC	CASSPLDSYGYTF
TRBD1	TRBV4-1	NA	TRBJ1-5	TGCGCCAGCAGCCCCCCGGGACAGTACAATCAGCCCCAGCATTTT	CASSPPGQYNQPQHF
NA	TRBV9	NA	TRBJ1-4	TGTGCCAGCAGCGCCAAAAAGGGGTCAAATGAAAAACTGTTTTTT	CASSAKKGSNEKLFF